This entry lists 21 T cell receptor beta chains sequenced from one sample in a study of cytomegalovirus exposure and HLA in healthy donors. The PCR was carried out with 60 Vbeta primers and 13 Jbeta primers. Repertoires were generated with immunoSEQ multiplex PCR, while TCRdb's copy carries only in-frame clones and drops some. The sample has about 160,000 clones, approximately 72% seen once. The specimen was PBMCs. These receptors came from a female donor in good health and CMV-seronegative.

The genes are TRBV28 and TRBJ1-5, with TRBD1 as a possible D gene (5 bases). The CDR3 runs 15 residues. The V gene's germline CDR1 is MDHEN and CDR2 SYDVKM. Between the trimmed V and J ends, which lost 3 bases and 0 bases, there was a span of 9 bases. Here the CDR3 DNA reads TGTGCCAGCAGTTTCCTAGGGGATAGCAATCAGCCCCAGCATTTT. It specifies CASSFLGDSNQPQHF.

V and J are TRBV14 and TRBJ1-5, with D perhaps matching TRBD1 (6 bases). This CDR3 comprises 14 residues. The V end was cut by 2 bases, the J end by 5 bases, with 10 bases between. Germline V gives CDR1 SGHDN, CDR2 FVKESK. In nucleotides, the CDR3 is TGTGCCAGCAGCCAATCTGCAGGGGATCAGCCCCAGCATTTT. Translation: CASSQSAGDQPQHF. Variable domain in full (rest from reference TRBV14 and TRBJ1-5): EAGVTQFPSHSVIEKGQTVTLRCDPISGHDNLYWYRRVMGKEIKFLLHFVKESKQDESGMPNNRFLAERTGGTYSTLKVQPAELEDSGVYFCASSQSAGDQPQHFGDGTRLSIL.

V usage is TRBV2 and J usage is TRBJ2-5; D perhaps matches TRBD2 (6 bases). Germline V gene lookup returns CDR1 SNHLY and CDR2 FYNNEI. V lost 4 bases and J lost 7, with 16 bases in between. This CDR3 has 14 amino acids. The CDR3 coding sequence is TGTGCCAGCAGTGGGGTAGCGGCGGAGTTGACCCAGTACTTC. Translated: CASSGVAAELTQYF.

This chain links TRBV5-4 with TRBJ2-6, with D hard to call. Between the trimmed V and J ends, which lost 6 bases and 0 bases, there was a span of 13 bases. The germline gives CDR1 SGHNT, CDR2 YYREEE (reference sequence). This CDR3 comprises 16 residues. The CDR3 sequence: CASTLFADSGANVLTF. CDR3 sequence (DNA): TGTGCCAGCACCTTATTCGCGGACTCTGGGGCCAACGTCCTGACTTTC.

The genes are TRBV2 and TRBJ1-2; possibly TRBD1 for D (5 bases). The CDR3 covers 14 residues. Trimming cost V 8 bases and J 3 bases, with 16 bases left between them. From germline, CDR1 is SNHLY and CDR2 FYNNEI. The CDR3 DNA follows: TGTGCCAGCCAGCAGGGTGAAGACTACTATGGCTACACCTTC. Protein sequence: CASQQGEDYYGYTF.

The J gene is TRBJ2-6, the V gene TRBV7-6; 9 bases map to TRBD1. Trimming removed 1 base from V and 2 bases from J; junction bases left unmatched: 12. The V gene's germline CDR1 is SGHVS and CDR2 FNYEAQ. The CDR3 is 20 residues long. The CDR3 DNA reads TGTGCCAGCAGCTTAGGGGTCACAGGGGGCAGTTCCCCTGGGGCCAACGTCCTGACTTTC. This codes for CASSLGVTGGSSPGANVLTF.

The V and J genes are TRBV12-5 and TRBJ2-7; tentative D call: TRBD2 (5 bases). Germline lookup yields CDR1 LGHNT and CDR2 FRNRAP. V gave up 0 bases and J gave up 4 bases, with 13 bases separating them. CDR3 length: 15 amino acids. The CDR3 nucleotides read TGTGCTAGTGGTTTGGTACCGGGAATCGGTTACGAGCAGTACTTC. Protein product: CASGLVPGIGYEQYF.

The gene calls are TRBV13 and TRBJ2-4; the D gene is possibly TRBD1 (6 bases). The V gene lost 5 bases and the J gene lost 12 bases, with 14 bases spanning the gap. Germline V gene data show CDR1 as PRHDT and CDR2 as FYEKMQ (reference sequence). This CDR3 spans 12 amino acids. Here the CDR3 reads CASSPTQGNQYF. The CDR3 DNA follows: TGTGCCAGCAGCCCTACACAGGGAAATCAGTACTTC.

The chain joins TRBV19 to TRBJ1-2; the match to TRBD1 covers 8 bases. V trimming: 9 bases; J trimming: 10 bases; junction bases outside the gene matches: 13. Germline loops: CDR1 LNHDA, CDR2 SQIVND (reference sequence). This CDR3 contains 13 residues. CDR3 nucleotide sequence: TGTGCCAGCCGCACGACAGGGGTACTAGACTACACCTTC. Translated: CASRTTGVLDYTF.

The V call is TRBV5-4, the J call TRBJ2-3; D is undetermined. Germline-derived CDR1 and CDR2 are SGHNT and YYREEE (reference sequence). There are 13 residues in the CDR3. V lost 0 bases to trimming and J lost 4 bases, with 6 bases between them. The chain's CDR3 is CASSLARADTQYF. Written as DNA, the CDR3 is TGTGCCAGCAGCTTGGCACGGGCAGATACGCAGTATTTT.

V gene TRBV25-1 combines with J gene TRBJ2-3, with 8 positions matching TRBD1. Unmatched junction bases numbered 5, after V lost 0 bases and J lost 6 bases. This CDR3 has 15 residues. The germline gives CDR1 MGHDK, CDR2 SYGVNS. CDR3 residues: CASSEYRGRGDTQYF. CDR3 nucleotide sequence: TGTGCCAGCAGTGAATACAGGGGGCGCGGTGATACGCAGTATTTT.

The chain combines TRBV30 with TRBJ2-1; D unclear. Trimming removed 4 bases at V and 0 bases at J, with 7 bases between. The CDR3 covers 13 residues. CDR1 GTSNPN and CDR2 SVGIG come from the germline V gene (reference sequence). The CDR3 bases are TGTGCCTGGATGGCTAGCTCCTACAATGAGCAGTTCTTC. Amino acids: CAWMASSYNEQFF.

The rearrangement links TRBV5-1 to TRBJ2-3; 7 nucleotides line up with TRBD2. Germline loops: CDR1 SGHRS, CDR2 YFSETQ. The CDR3 contains 14 residues. Losses at the gene ends were 4 bases for V and 2 bases for J; bases not matched to a gene: 4. CDR3 sequence (DNA): TGCGCCAGCAGCACGGGGGGTTTCACAGATACGCAGTATTTT. Translating gives CASSTGGFTDTQYF.

The chain recombines TRBV4-1 with TRBJ2-1; 9 bases line up with TRBD2. Germline values: CDR1 MGHRA, CDR2 YSYEKL. The CDR3 totals 17 residues. Trimming took 3 bases from V and 7 from J; bases not matched to a gene: 13. The CDR3 loop is CASSQAGGSGGLNEQFF. CDR3 coding DNA: TGCGCCAGCAGCCAGGCCGGGGGGAGCGGGGGGTTAAATGAGCAGTTCTTC.

The rearrangement links TRBV5-1 to TRBJ2-1; 10 bases fit TRBD2. V shed 4 bases, J shed 1 base, and the junction held 5 bases outside the gene matches. The CDR3 runs 16 residues. Germline lookup yields CDR1 SGHRS and CDR2 YFSETQ. DNA for the CDR3: TGCGCCAGCAGCCAAGCGGGAGGGCTGTCCTACAATGAGCAGTTCTTC. Protein: CASSQAGGLSYNEQFF. Combining the CDR3 with reference TRBV5-1 and TRBJ2-1 gives the whole variable domain KAGVTQTPRYLIKTRGQQVTLSCSPISGHRSVSWYQQTPGQGLQFLFEYFSETQRNKGNFPGRFSGRQFSNSRSEMNVSTLELGDSALYLCASSQAGGLSYNEQFFGPGTRLTVL.

The rearrangement links TRBV4-2 to TRBJ2-2, with 13 bases identical to TRBD2. The CDR3 extends over 17 amino acids. CDR1 LGHNA and CDR2 YNFKEQ come from the germline V gene. The V and J ends lost 4 bases and 1 base, in that order; junction bases with no gene match: 3. This chain's CDR3 is CASSPGLAGMNTGELFF. CDR3 DNA sequence: TGTGCCAGCAGCCCGGGACTAGCGGGAATGAACACCGGGGAGCTGTTTTTT.

On this clone: Relative to the germline gene, one junction end is altered; a read error may explain this. The chain uses TRBV15 and TRBJ1-2; D ambiguous. CDR3 size: 13 residues. CDR1 and CDR2 (germline): LNHNV, YYDKDF (reference sequence). Written as DNA, the CDR3 is TGTGCCACCAGCAGAGACGGACGGGGTGGAGAGCTCTTC. Translated: CATSRDGRGGELF. The full variable domain, with the rest looked up from reference TRBV15 and TRBJ1-2, is DAMVIQNPRYQVTQFGKPVTLSCSQTLNHNVMYWYQQKSSQAPKLLFHYYDKDFNNEADTPDNFQSRRPNTSFCFLDIRSPGLGDTAMYLCATSRDGRGGELFGSGTRLTVV.

J is TRBJ2-7 and V is TRBV4-2; 11 bases match TRBD2. The junction had 9 bases not matched to a gene; V was cut back by 1 base and J by 4 bases. CDR1 and CDR2 from the germline V gene are LGHNA and YNFKEQ. This CDR3 spans 17 amino acids. CDR3 protein: CASSQVGPLAGGYEQYF. The DNA of the CDR3 is TGTGCCAGCAGCCAAGTAGGGCCGCTAGCGGGAGGATACGAGCAGTACTTC.

The chain couples TRBV10-3 to TRBJ1-2; tentatively, D is TRBD1 (5 bases). The CDR3 length is 12 residues. Deletions cut 8 bases from V and 4 bases from J, with 11 bases between. Germline CDR1 reads ENHRY; CDR2 reads SYGVKD. In nucleotides, the CDR3 is TGTGCCATCGGGGCAAGCAGCTATGGCTACACCTTC. This codes for CAIGASSYGYTF.

This clone turned up a few times. The chain is built from TRBV2 and TRBJ1-2, with 7 positions matching TRBD1. The CDR3 has 20 amino acids. Germline loops: CDR1 SNHLY, CDR2 FYNNEI. V was pared by 3 bases and J by 4 bases, with 23 bases of the junction left unmatched. The CDR3 is CASSDPYNRGRNPITYGYTF. CDR3 bases: TGTGCCAGCAGTGACCCATACAACAGGGGACGCAACCCAATTACCTATGGCTACACCTTC.

The gene calls are TRBV19 and TRBJ1-2; D may be TRBD1 (6 bases). The CDR3 runs to 14 residues. Germline CDR1 reads LNHDA; CDR2 reads SQIVND (reference sequence). Trimming stripped 6 bases from V and 0 bases from J, with 11 bases between. The CDR3: CASRNDRTNYGYTF. As DNA, the CDR3 is TGTGCCAGTAGGAACGACAGGACTAACTATGGCTACACCTTC.